These 29 T cell receptor beta chains came from one sample sequenced in a study of blood T cell repertoires in COVID-19 (dated by TCRdb to 2019 to 2021). Libraries were built with the immunoSEQ multiplex PCR assay. TCRdb mirrors the immuneACCESS table, restricted to in-frame sequences. Some clones are absent from its copies; in checked studies, under half trace to an unresolved V gene, and the reason for the others is unknown. Counted in this sample were 80,000 to 95,000 clones; over 75% of them appeared once. The ten largest clonotypes hold roughly 15% of the sample. The sample comprised peripheral blood. These receptors all stem from an older woman with acute or convalescent COVID-19.

CDR3: CASSYRQATNTGELFF. For the CDR3, the DNA is TGTGCCAGCAGTTATAGGCAGGCTACGAACACCGGGGAGCTGTTTTTT. The V gene is TRBV11-2, the J gene TRBJ2-2; no reliable D call. V lost 6 bases, J lost 0 bases, and 14 bases lay in between. The CDR3 has 16 residues. Germline loops: CDR1 SGHAT, CDR2 FQNNGV.

The chain combines TRBV7-9 with TRBJ2-1; D might be TRBD2 (5 bases). The CDR3 runs to 15 residues. The ends were cut back, 1 base at V and 5 bases at J, with 12 bases in the middle. Germline loops: CDR1 SEHNR, CDR2 FQNEAQ (reference sequence). CDR3 in DNA: TGTGCCAGCAGCTTAGACGGGGTTAAGAACAATGAGCAGTTCTTC. Its protein is CASSLDGVKNNEQFF.

The chain links TRBV7-9 to TRBJ1-4, with D uncertain. CDR3 size: 14 residues. With 3 bases removed from V and 8 bases from J, the gap between germline ends came to 13 bases. In germline, CDR1 is SEHNR, CDR2 FQNEAQ (reference sequence). Written as DNA, the CDR3 is TGTGCCAGCAGCTTGGAAGCGGGGAACGAAAAACTGTTTTTT. This translates into CASSLEAGNEKLFF.

This clone has just one count. J is TRBJ2-5 and V is TRBV6-2 or TRBV6-3, with 9 positions matching TRBD2. The CDR3 totals 21 residues. Per germline, CDR1 MNHEY and CDR2 SVGEGT. The ends lost 2 bases at V and 4 bases at J; junction bases unmatched: 23. The CDR3 DNA is TGTGCCAGCAGTTACAACCCGTTTCGGCGGGGGGGCGGGCTTGGTGGAGAGACCCAGTACTTC. Translated: CASSYNPFRRGGGLGGETQYF.

This chain's CDR3 is CASSANSNTEAFF. The CDR3 region has the DNA TGCGCCAGCAGTGCCAACTCGAACACTGAAGCTTTCTTT. The V and J genes are TRBV10-1 and TRBJ1-1; no clear D gene. The CDR3 consists of 13 residues. Germline loops: CDR1 WNHNN, CDR2 SYGVQD (reference sequence). Trimming removed 4 bases from V and 1 base from J, with 7 bases in between.

The chain combines TRBV30 with TRBJ1-1; D ambiguous. The CDR3 has 15 residues. From germline, CDR1 is GTSNPN and CDR2 SVGIG (reference sequence). V lost 4 bases, J lost 5 bases, and 20 bases lay in between. CDR3 sequence: CAWKGVRASGTEAFF. In nucleotides, the CDR3 is TGTGCCTGGAAGGGCGTCCGTGCTTCGGGGACTGAAGCTTTCTTT.

The CDR3 region is CASSLEGGGNQPQHF. The CDR3 nucleotides read TGTGCCAGCAGTTTAGAAGGGGGCGGCAATCAGCCCCAGCATTTT. The rearrangement uses TRBV28 and TRBJ1-5; 7 bases map to TRBD1. Trimming took 2 bases from V and 2 from J; bases not matched to a gene: 3. This CDR3 region has 15 residues. Per the germline V gene, CDR1 is MDHEN and CDR2 is SYDVKM.

The rearrangement joins TRBV3-1 (or the pseudogene TRBV3-2) to TRBJ2-2; D perhaps matches TRBD1 (6 bases). Per germline, CDR1 LGHDT and CDR2 YNNKEL (reference sequence). This CDR3 has 16 amino acids. Trimming left V 0 bases short and J 3 bases short, with 11 bases between. The CDR3 protein is CASSQDQGPYTGELFF. CDR3 sequence (DNA): TGTGCCAGCAGCCAAGATCAGGGGCCTTACACCGGGGAGCTGTTTTTT.

The V and J genes are TRBV3-1 (or the pseudogene TRBV3-2) and TRBJ1-2; D unclear. The CDR3 totals 16 residues. Germline V gene data show CDR1 as LGHDT and CDR2 as YNNKEL (reference sequence). V lost 0 bases, J lost 0 bases, and 11 bases lay in between. CDR3 in DNA: TGTGCCAGCAGCCAAGATCCGTACAGCCCTAACTATGGCTACACCTTC. As protein: CASSQDPYSPNYGYTF.

The chain recombines TRBV11-2 with TRBJ2-3; 9 bases are shared with TRBD2. The germline gives CDR1 SGHAT, CDR2 FQNNGV. This CDR3 spans 15 amino acids. The J segment lost 2 bases and the V segment lost 5 bases, leaving 5 bases of the junction unmatched. CDR3 sequence: CASSPGLAYTDTQYF. CDR3 DNA sequence: TGTGCCAGCAGCCCGGGACTAGCTTACACAGATACGCAGTATTTT. The whole variable domain, remainder taken from reference TRBV11-2 and TRBJ2-3, is EAGVAQSPRYKIIEKRQSVAFWCNPISGHATLYWYQQILGQGPKLLIQFQNNGVVDDSQLPKDRFSAERLKGVDSTLKIQPAKLEDSAVYLCASSPGLAYTDTQYFGPGTRLTVL.

The V call is TRBV18, the J call TRBJ1-1; a weak D match, TRBD1 (6 bases). V lost 2 bases to trimming and J lost 3 bases, with 10 bases between them. The germline CDR1 and CDR2 sequences are KGHSH and LQKENI. This CDR3 is built from 14 residues. CDR3 coding DNA: TGTGCCAGCTCACCAAATCCAGGGGACACTGAAGCTTTCTTT. Protein product: CASSPNPGDTEAFF.

The CDR3 is CASSLPGQGFTEAFF. Here the CDR3 DNA reads TGTGCCAGCAGCCTTCCGGGACAGGGATTTACTGAAGCTTTCTTT. This chain joins TRBV6-5 and TRBJ1-1; 9 nucleotides align to TRBD1. Germline V gene lookup returns CDR1 MNHEY and CDR2 SVGAGI. V shed 6 bases, J shed 5 bases, and the junction held 10 bases outside the gene matches. The CDR3 consists of 15 residues.

V gene TRBV11-3 combines with J gene TRBJ2-7, with D possibly matching TRBD1 (6 bases). CDR1 and CDR2 (germline): SGHNT, YENEEA. The CDR3 loop spans 17 amino acids. Between the trimmed V and J ends, which lost 1 base and 2 bases, there was a span of 18 bases. The CDR3 DNA reads as TGTGCCAGCAGCTTAGGGGCCTACAGGGCCTTTACCTACGAGCAGTACGTC. Protein product: CASSLGAYRAFTYEQYV.

This chain uses TRBV7-9 with TRBJ2-2; 7 nucleotides agree with TRBD2. This CDR3 has 16 amino acids. In germline, CDR1 is SEHNR, CDR2 FQNEAQ (reference sequence). After removal of 3 bases from V and 1 base from J, the junction contained 5 bases not matched to a gene. CDR3 DNA sequence: TGTGCCAGCAGCTTGCGGGACTATAGGAACACCGGGGAGCTGTTTTTT. Translating it yields CASSLRDYRNTGELFF.

This chain joins TRBV12-3 or TRBV12-4 and TRBJ1-2, with D possibly being TRBD1 (6 bases). V lost 6 bases and J 5 bases, leaving 10 bases between the germline ends. CDR3 length: 12 residues. Here the CDR3 reads CASSKGTYGYTF. CDR3 nucleotide sequence: TGTGCCAGCAGCAAGGGGACATATGGCTACACCTTC.

This chain links TRBV19 with TRBJ1-2, with D uncertain. This CDR3 is built from 17 residues. Germline V gene data show CDR1 as LNHDA and CDR2 as SQIVND (reference sequence). Trimming shortened V by 3 bases and J by 0 bases, and 17 bases separated the two germline ends. The CDR3, as DNA: TGTGCCAGTAGTATGATCAGGCAGGCTCCTCCTAACTATGGCTACACCTTC. Encoded protein: CASSMIRQAPPNYGYTF.

This CDR3 is CASRLLSAGYNEQFF. CDR3 coding DNA: TGTGCCAGCAGGCTTTTATCAGCGGGATACAATGAGCAGTTCTTC. The chain joins TRBV7-8 to TRBJ2-1, with 7 bases fitting TRBD2. In germline, CDR1 is SGHVS, CDR2 FQNEAQ. The CDR3 totals 15 residues. V dropped 6 bases and J dropped 4; count of bases not matched to a gene: 9.

The chain employs TRBV5-6 and TRBJ2-2; 7 nucleotides align to TRBD1. V lost 3 bases and J lost 5; bases outside the gene matches: 13. Germline assignment: CDR1 SGHDT and CDR2 YYEEEE. The CDR3 runs to 17 residues. The CDR3 loop is CASSSRGGVINTGELFF. DNA of the CDR3: TGTGCCAGCAGCTCCCGAGGGGGCGTCATAAATACCGGGGAGCTGTTTTTT. Drawing the rest from reference TRBV5-6 and TRBJ2-2, the complete variable domain is DAGVTQSPTHLIKTRGQQVTLRCSPKSGHDTVSWYQQALGQGPQFIFQYYEEEERQRGNFPDRFSGHQFPNYSSELNVNALLLGDSALYLCASSSRGGVINTGELFFGEGSRLTVL.

This clone has more than one count but fewer than ten. V and J are TRBV4-1 and TRBJ2-3; maybe TRBD1 (5 bases). V was clipped by 2 bases and J by 2 bases, with 17 bases between them. The CDR3 runs 17 residues. Germline loops: CDR1 MGHRA, CDR2 YSYEKL. The CDR3, as DNA: TGCGCCAGCAGCCAATCTGACAGAAACATGAACACAGATACGCAGTATTTT. It translates to CASSQSDRNMNTDTQYF.

V gene TRBV3-1 (or the pseudogene TRBV3-2) combines with J gene TRBJ2-1; 8 bases map to TRBD2. Germline loops: CDR1 LGHDT, CDR2 YNNKEL (reference sequence). This CDR3 contains 14 residues. With V trimmed by 1 base and J by 10 bases, 6 bases remained unmatched. The chain's CDR3 is CASSQAGGPGEQFF. In DNA, the CDR3 is TGTGCCAGCAGCCAAGCGGGGGGGCCAGGAGAGCAGTTCTTC.

V gene TRBV11-2 combines with J gene TRBJ1-2; D is unclear. The CDR3 runs to 11 residues. Trimming cost V 3 bases and J 7 bases, with 6 bases left between them. Germline V CDR1 and CDR2: SGHAT, FQNNGV. CDR3 nucleotide sequence: TGTGCCAGCAGCTTTAGGAGTGGCTACACCTTC. This sequence encodes CASSFRSGYTF.

The V and J genes are TRBV20-1 and TRBJ2-1; TRBD1 aligns across 9 bases. The CDR3 extends over 11 amino acids. V lost 6 bases to trimming and J lost 9 bases; unmatched junction nucleotides: 3. Germline V gene sequence: CDR1 DFQATT, CDR2 SNEGSKA (reference sequence). CDR3 in DNA: TGCAGTGCGTTACAGGGGGCTGAGCAGTTCTTC. It encodes CSALQGAEQFF.

The genes are TRBV28 and TRBJ2-4; D remains ambiguous. The CDR3 runs to 15 residues. V was pared by 3 bases and J by 4 bases, with 13 bases between. CDR1 and CDR2 (germline): MDHEN, SYDVKM. In DNA form, the CDR3 reads TGTGCCAGCAGTTTGGTCACAGTCGCAAAAAACATTCAGTACTTC. This gives the protein CASSLVTVAKNIQYF.

The count of this clone is one. The chain couples TRBV6-1 to TRBJ2-2; D gene uncertain. This CDR3 spans 15 amino acids. Trimming removed 2 bases at V and 3 bases at J, with 10 bases between. In germline, CDR1 is MNHNS, CDR2 SASEGT. CDR3 bases: TGTGCCAGCAGTGAATATGTCTCGGACACCGGGGAGCTGTTTTTT. This translates into CASSEYVSDTGELFF.

As regards this clone: In the same sample, other DNA sequences code for this CDR3. The chain couples TRBV7-9 to TRBJ1-5; 7 positions match TRBD1. The CDR3 is 15 residues long. Germline CDR1 and CDR2: SEHNR and FQNEAQ (reference sequence). After removal of 5 bases from V and 0 bases from J, the junction contained 4 bases not matched to a gene. The CDR3 spells CASSPGGTSNQPQHF. The CDR3 nucleotides read TGTGCCAGCAGCCCAGGGGGAACTAGCAATCAGCCCCAGCATTTT.

This clone was detected a few times. The chain employs TRBV5-4 and TRBJ1-6; D gene unclear. The CDR3 totals 14 residues. V was cut by 1 base and J by 7 bases, with 9 bases left in between. Germline lookup yields CDR1 SGHNT and CDR2 YYREEE (reference sequence). CDR3 residues: CASSLWAPNSPLHF. The DNA for the CDR3 is TGTGCCAGCAGCTTGTGGGCCCCGAATTCACCCCTCCACTTT.

The gene calls are TRBV6-5 and TRBJ2-1, with TRBD2 as a possible D gene (5 bases). Trimming removed 7 bases at V and 0 bases at J, with 13 bases between. Germline V lookup: CDR1 MNHEY, CDR2 SVGAGI. CDR3 size: 15 residues. Here the CDR3 DNA reads TGTGCCAGCAAAGAGGACTTGAGCTCCTACAATGAGCAGTTCTTC. This gives the protein CASKEDLSSYNEQFF.

The CDR3 DNA sequence: TGTGCCAGCCAGGACAACGGTTCACCCCTCCACTTT. Protein: CASQDNGSPLHF. The V gene is TRBV19, the J gene TRBJ1-6; perhaps TRBD1 as D (5 bases). Trimming took 9 bases from V and 9 from J, leaving 12 bases between them. CDR3 size: 12 residues. Germline V gene data show CDR1 as LNHDA and CDR2 as SQIVND (reference sequence).

V and J are TRBV19 and TRBJ1-5, with D maybe TRBD1 (6 bases). The V end lost 11 bases, the J end lost 1 base, and 36 bases lay between the germline ends. The CDR3 is made up of 21 amino acids. Germline-derived CDR1 and CDR2 are LNHDA and SQIVND (reference sequence). Written as DNA, the CDR3 is TGTGCCCGTCCCCGCGCGGGGCGGGGGGGCGGGGGGTTAAGGAGCAATCAGCCCCAGCATTTT. Protein sequence: CARPRAGRGGGGLRSNQPQHF.